The 4 T cell receptor beta chains below all came from one sample that was sequenced in a study of PD-L1 blockade in urothelial cancer. Data came from immunoSEQ multiplex PCR; TCRdb stores just in-frame clones and leaves some out. This table has some 50,000 clones, about 85% appearing once. Time point indicated: peripheral blood 6 weeks after treatment start. The starting material was PBMCs, obtained around atezolizumab (anti-PD-L1) treatment. Source of these receptors: a man aged 45-65 years with urothelial cancer.

The chain carries TRBV19 and TRBJ1-5; D is uncertain. Germline CDR1 reads LNHDA; CDR2 reads SQIVND (reference sequence). V was pared by 7 bases and J by 5 bases, with 15 bases between. There are 14 residues in the CDR3. The CDR3 sequence: CASTNPRPDQPQHF. DNA of the CDR3: TGTGCCAGTACCAACCCTAGGCCGGATCAGCCCCAGCATTTT.

This chain connects TRBV19 to TRBJ2-4; 7 bases line up with TRBD1. The CDR3 length is 14 residues. V was pared by 8 bases and J by 1 base, with 5 bases of the junction left unmatched. Germline CDR1 is LNHDA and CDR2 is SQIVND (reference sequence). CDR3 loop: CASETGKAKNIQYF. CDR3 nucleotide sequence: TGTGCCAGTGAGACAGGGAAGGCCAAAAACATTCAGTACTTC.

CDR3 coding DNA: TGCGCCAGCAGTTCTAACACAGTTGCCCAAGAGACCCAGTACTTC. The encoded protein is CASSSNTVAQETQYF. The chain uses TRBV5-1 and TRBJ2-5; D unresolved. The germline CDR1 and CDR2 sequences are SGHRS and YFSETQ. Between the trimmed V and J ends, which lost 5 bases and 1 base, there was a span of 15 bases. This CDR3 comprises 15 residues.

The gene calls are TRBV5-1 and TRBJ2-2; 7 nucleotides agree with TRBD2. Germline assignment: CDR1 SGHRS and CDR2 YFSETQ. V lost 5 bases to trimming and J lost 1 base; unmatched junction nucleotides: 8. CDR3 size: 16 residues. The CDR3 coding sequence is TGCGCCAGCAGTTTTATCGGGGGGATGAACACCGGGGAGCTGTTTTTT. Its translation: CASSFIGGMNTGELFF.